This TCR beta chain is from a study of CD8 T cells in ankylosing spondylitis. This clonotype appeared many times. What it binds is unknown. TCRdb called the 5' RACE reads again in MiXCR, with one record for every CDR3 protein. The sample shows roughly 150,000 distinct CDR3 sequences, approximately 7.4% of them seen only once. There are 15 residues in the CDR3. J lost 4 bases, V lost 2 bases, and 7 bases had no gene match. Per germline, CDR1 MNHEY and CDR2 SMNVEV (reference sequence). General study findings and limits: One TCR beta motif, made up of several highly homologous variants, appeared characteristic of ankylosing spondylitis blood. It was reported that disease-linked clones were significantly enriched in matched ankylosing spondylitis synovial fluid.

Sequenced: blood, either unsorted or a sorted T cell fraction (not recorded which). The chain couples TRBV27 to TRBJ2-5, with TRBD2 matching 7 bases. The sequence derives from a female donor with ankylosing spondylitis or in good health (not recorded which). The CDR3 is CASSLGRGRTETQYF. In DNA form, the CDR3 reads TGTGCCAGCAGTTTAGGGCGCGGGAGAACAGAGACCCAGTACTTC.